This entry is about one TCR beta chain. Its cognate antigen is unknown. One end of the junction does not line up with germline, which may come from a read error. Pooled together were second doses at about 4 or about 12 weeks. This sample is drawn from a study of T cell responses to AZD1222 COVID-19 vaccine. Whole-study results and caveats: As reported, nearly half of all spike-specific TCRs target variant regions that are unmutated. The donor group comprised mostly white British people and more females; the analysis possibly underestimated clonal diversity. Receipt of two AZD1222 doses was followed by a rise in Spike-specific TCR breadth and depth.

The protocol was immunoSEQ multiplex PCR, while the TCRdb copy is restricted to in-frame clones and leaves out a portion. The repertoire holds about 84,000 clones, with 70% to 90% as singletons. Per germline, CDR1 SGHDT and CDR2 YYEEEE. The CDR3 totals 12 residues. The sample consisted of peripheral blood, taken 28 days after the second AZD1222 dose. This TCR was sampled from an adult who received the AZD1222 COVID-19 vaccine. The chain employs TRBV5-6 and TRBJ2-4; TRBD1 agrees at 7 bases. CDR3 coding DNA: TGTGCCAGCAGTACCGGGACAGCGACCTCATCCTTC. It yields the protein CASSTGTATSSF.